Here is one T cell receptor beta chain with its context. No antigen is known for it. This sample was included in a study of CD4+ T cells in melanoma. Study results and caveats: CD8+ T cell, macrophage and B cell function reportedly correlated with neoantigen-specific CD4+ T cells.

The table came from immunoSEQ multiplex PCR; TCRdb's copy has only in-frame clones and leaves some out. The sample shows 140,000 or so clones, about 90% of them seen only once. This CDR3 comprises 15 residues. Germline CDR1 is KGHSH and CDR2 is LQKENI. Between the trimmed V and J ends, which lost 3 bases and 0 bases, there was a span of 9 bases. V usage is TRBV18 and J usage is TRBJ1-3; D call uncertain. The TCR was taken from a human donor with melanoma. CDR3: CASSPKSNSGNTIYF. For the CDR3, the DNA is TGTGCCAGCTCACCCAAGAGCAACTCTGGAAACACCATATATTTT.